This T cell receptor (beta chain) appears in the sequencing data of a study of control samples from healthy donors and cancer patients. The CDR3 loop spans 16 amino acids. CDR1 and CDR2 (germline): MRHNA, SNTAGT. Trimming took 2 bases from V and 4 from J; bases not matched to a gene: 9. Assay: immunoSEQ multiplex PCR; the TCRdb copy retains only in-frame clones and omits some. Counted here are 70,000 to 80,000 clones, 75% to 90% occurring once; the ten biggest clones make up about 15%. This sequence joins TRBV6-4 and TRBJ1-2; 8 bases fit TRBD1. This TCR came from a man aged 45 to 65 in good health. Material for sequencing was blood. The CDR3 DNA sequence: TGTGCCAGCAGTGACGCACAGGGGGAAGATCGCTATGGCTACACCTTC. This encodes CASSDAQGEDRYGYTF.